The 25 T cell receptor beta chains below all came from one sample that was sequenced in a study of T cells in women clearing cervical HPV infection. The repertoire was sequenced with immunoSEQ multiplex PCR; TCRdb's copy has only in-frame clones and lacks some. This sample's clone table lists approximately 30,000 clones. Sequencing input: blood buffy coat. These receptors all come from a woman aged 18 to 75 with a cervical HPV16 infection that either progressed to CIN3+ or cleared (not recorded which).

A note on this clone: Read coverage stops 3 residues before the CDR3 terminus; the germline J gene supplies the remainder. V gene TRBV12-3 or TRBV12-4 combines with J gene TRBJ2-2, with 7 bases matching TRBD1. The J segment lost 3 bases and the V segment lost 5 bases, leaving 6 bases of the junction unmatched. This CDR3 region has 15 residues. The chain's CDR3 is CASSRQGRDTGELFF. The sequenced part of the CDR3 DNA is TGTGCCAGCAGTCGACAGGGCCGGGACACCGGGGAG.

Points on this clone: The observed sequence ends 3 residues before the CDR3 terminus, with the missing tail filled in from the germline J gene. The chain couples TRBV5-1 to TRBJ2-3; 7 nucleotides agree with TRBD1. The CDR3 runs 20 residues. Germline V gene lookup returns CDR1 SGHRS and CDR2 YFSETQ. Germline trimming cut 4 bases from V and 4 bases from J; bases unmatched to any gene: 24. CDR3: CASSVGYALTGTDPADTQYF. The covered CDR3 bases are TGCGCCAGCAGCGTCGGATACGCTCTGACTGGGACAGATCCCGCAGATACG.

With respect to this clone: The read stops 3 residues short of the end of the CDR3; the missing end is completed from the germline J gene. The chain is built from TRBV20-1 and TRBJ2-1, with 8 bases aligning to TRBD2. The germline V gene has CDR1 DFQATT and CDR2 SNEGSKA (reference sequence). CDR3 size: 13 residues. J was trimmed by 6 bases and V by 7 bases; bases with no gene match: 8. The part of the CDR3 DNA that was read is TGCAGTGTAAAGCGGGAGAACAGCAATGAG. Its translation: CSVKRENSNE. The whole CDR3 region reads CSVKRENSNEQFF.

The sequenced part of the CDR3 DNA is TGTGCCAGCAGCCCCCAGGCCAACCTTGGCACAGATACG. Its translation: CASSPQANLGTDT. The entire CDR3 protein is CASSPQANLGTDTQYF. The V call is TRBV3-1 (or the pseudogene TRBV3-2), the J call TRBJ2-3; D is unresolved. The read terminates 3 residues before the CDR3 end, so the remaining end is supplied by the germline J gene. There are 16 residues in the CDR3. Germline-derived CDR1 and CDR2 are LGHDT and YNNKEL (reference sequence). The ends were cut back, 4 bases at V and 1 base at J, with 15 bases in the middle.

Concerning this clone: The read comes to an end 3 residues before the CDR3 does, leaving the germline J gene to fill in the end. V and J are TRBV7-6 and TRBJ2-3; D is ambiguous. The CDR3 extends over 11 amino acids. V lost 5 bases to trimming and J lost 2 bases, with 2 bases between them. Germline lookup yields CDR1 SGHVS and CDR2 FNYEAQ. The CDR3 loop is CASSLTDTQYF. CDR3 bases read: TGTGCCAGCAGCCTCACAGATACG.

As concerns this clone: The read terminates 3 residues before the CDR3 end, so the remaining end is supplied by the germline J gene. Other nucleotide sequences from this sample produce the same CDR3. This chain links TRBV9 with TRBJ1-3, with TRBD1 matching 7 bases. This CDR3 is built from 14 residues. V lost 7 bases, J lost 2 bases, and 6 bases stayed unmatched. CDR1 and CDR2 from the germline V gene are SGDLS and YYNGEE. Incomplete CDR3 DNA: TGTGCCAGCGGAAAGACAGGGCCTGGAAACACC. This translates into CASGKTGPGNT. The full CDR3 protein reads CASGKTGPGNTIYF.

A remark on this clone: The read ends 3 residues shy of where the CDR3 ends; the end is completed using the germline J gene. This chain joins TRBV20-1 and TRBJ2-7, with 11 bases identical to TRBD1. Germline V gives CDR1 DFQATT, CDR2 SNEGSKA (reference sequence). The CDR3 runs 15 residues. The V gene end was trimmed by 2 bases and the J gene end by 4 bases; junction bases not matched to a gene: 7. CDR3 sequence reads: CSARPKRDRGYEQYF. CDR3 bases read: TGCAGTGCTAGACCTAAAAGGGACAGGGGGTACGAG.

A note on this clone: With the read ending 3 residues before the CDR3 end, the germline J gene is used to fill in that end. The genes are TRBV5-6 and TRBJ1-2; TRBD1 matches at 9 bases. The CDR3 consists of 15 residues. Per germline, CDR1 SGHDT and CDR2 YYEEEE. V was clipped by 2 bases and J by 1 base; unmatched bases: 3. The CDR3 protein is CASSFRDRDNYGYTF. The sequenced CDR3 bases are TGTGCCAGCAGCTTCCGGGACAGGGATAACTATGGC.

A remark on this clone: With the read ending 3 residues before the CDR3 end, the germline J gene is used to fill in that end. The chain uses TRBV6-1 and TRBJ2-3; no clear D gene. The CDR3 totals 14 residues. CDR1 is MNHNS, CDR2 SASEGT, per germline. Incomplete CDR3 DNA: TGTGCCAGCAGTGAAGACAGTTACCAAGAGACG. It encodes CASSEDSYQET. The entire CDR3 protein reads CASSEDSYQETQYF.

On this clone: The CDR3 goes on 3 residues after the read ends, and that part is filled in from the germline J gene. The chain carries TRBV11-2 and TRBJ2-2; D might be TRBD1 or TRBD2, each matching 6 bases. Germline assignment: CDR1 SGHAT and CDR2 FQNNGV. The CDR3 extends over 15 amino acids. CDR3 DNA, as far as it was read: TGTGCCAGCAGCTTAAGAGGCGGAGGGGGTGAAAAG. Its translation is CASSLRGGGGEK. The whole CDR3 is CASSLRGGGGEKLFF.

Worth noting for this clone: The sequenced fragment ends 3 residues before the CDR3 boundary, so the rest is inferred from the germline J gene. This chain joins TRBV30 and TRBJ2-2, with D possibly matching TRBD2 (6 bases). The germline V gene encodes CDR1 GTSNPN and CDR2 SVGIG (reference sequence). This CDR3 is 17 amino acids long. V dropped 1 base and J dropped 3 bases, with 18 bases sitting between them. The DNA read from the CDR3 is TGTGCCTGGAGTGAAGGGTCGCGAGCGGGTTACACCGGGGAG. This gives the protein CAWSEGSRAGYTGE. The whole CDR3 protein reads CAWSEGSRAGYTGELFF.

On this clone itself: The read ends 3 residues early relative to the CDR3; the germline J gene fills the gap. The genes are TRBV29-1 and TRBJ2-1, with 8 bases identical to TRBD2. The junction had 11 bases not matched to a gene; V was cut back by 7 bases and J by 9 bases. Germline assignment: CDR1 SQVTM and CDR2 ANQGSEA. The CDR3 contains 13 residues. The CDR3 here is CSATGTRGGEQFF. The sequenced part of the CDR3 DNA is TGCAGCGCAACCGGGACTAGGGGCGGTGAG.

On this clone itself: The sequence runs out 3 residues before the end of the CDR3; the remainder is reconstructed from the germline J gene. The gene calls are TRBV4-2 and TRBJ2-5, with D maybe TRBD2 (7 bases). From germline, CDR1 is LGHNA and CDR2 YNFKEQ. The CDR3 length is 16 residues. V lost 0 bases, J lost 5 bases, and 16 bases lay in between. The part of the CDR3 DNA that was read is TGTGCCAGCAGCCAAGATAGGCTAGGGGGGGATGAGACC. It translates to CASSQDRLGGDET. The CDR3 reads in full as CASSQDRLGGDETQYF.

Remarks on this clone: The CDR3 extends 3 residues past the end of the read, so its final part is completed from the germline J gene. V usage is TRBV20-1 and J usage is TRBJ2-7; TRBD1 aligns across 11 bases. CDR1 and CDR2 (germline): DFQATT, SNEGSKA (reference sequence). The CDR3 is made up of 13 amino acids. V lost 5 bases, J lost 6 bases, and 6 bases stayed unmatched. CDR3 sequence reads: CSAPGQGASEQYF. The CDR3 bases that were read are TGCAGTGCTCCTGGACAGGGGGCTAGCGAG.

As regards this clone: Coverage ceases 3 residues before the CDR3 finishes, and the germline J gene fills in the end. V is TRBV19 and J is TRBJ2-1; 13 bases fit TRBD2. The V segment lost 8 bases and the J segment 7 bases; nucleotides outside the gene matches: 5. CDR1 is LNHDA and CDR2 is SQIVND in the germline V gene (reference sequence). CDR3 size: 14 residues. The DNA read from the CDR3 is TGTGCCAGTGCCGGACTAGCGGGAGCAAATGAG. The encoded protein is CASAGLAGANE. The CDR3, in full, reads CASAGLAGANEQFF.

With regard to this clone: The CDR3 is cut off 3 residues early in the read; its end comes from the germline J gene. The rearrangement joins TRBV7-6 to TRBJ1-2, with a tentative D call TRBD1 (5 bases). The CDR3 extends over 14 amino acids. Germline V CDR1 and CDR2: SGHVS, FNYEAQ. Partial CDR3 DNA: TGTGCCAGCAGCTTGGGGGGGAGCTACAATGAC. Protein: CASSLGGSYND. The full CDR3 sequence reads CASSLGGSYNDYTF.

In regard to this clone: The read falls 3 residues short of the CDR3 end, and the missing part is taken from the germline J gene. The gene calls are TRBV7-9 and TRBJ1-3; TRBD1 matches at 8 bases. CDR1 is SEHNR, CDR2 FQNEAQ, per germline (reference sequence). The junction had 7 bases not matched to a gene; V was cut back by 5 bases and J by 4 bases. CDR3 length equals 15 residues. The CDR3: CASSPQGGTGNTIYF. The sequenced part of the CDR3 DNA is TGTGCCAGCAGCCCACAGGGGGGTACAGGAAACACC.

The CDR3 sequence is CASSDSDRKLFF. The CDR3 DNA, read in part, is TGTGCCAGCAGTGACTCCGACAGAAAA. The V call is TRBV6-4, the J call TRBJ1-4; D possibly corresponds to TRBD1 (5 bases). The DNA ends 3 residues before the CDR3 does, and the rest of the CDR3 is filled in from the germline J gene. The V gene's germline CDR1 is MRHNA and CDR2 SNTAGT. Trimming stripped 0 bases from V and 10 bases from J, with 6 bases between. The CDR3 contains 12 residues.

The CDR3 DNA, read in part, is TGTGCCAGCAGCCTAATGGGGAGTGGCAGGGCTAACTATGGT. Its protein product is CASSLMGSGRANYG. The whole CDR3 protein is CASSLMGSGRANYGQYF. V gene TRBV4-2 combines with J gene TRBJ2-4; D may match TRBD1 or TRBD2 (5 bases each). The read falls 3 residues short of the CDR3 end, and the missing part is taken from the germline J gene. CDR3 length: 17 residues. The V gene's germline CDR1 is LGHNA and CDR2 YNFKEQ.

Points on this clone: The read terminates 3 residues ahead of where the CDR3 ends, so the germline J gene completes it. This chain links TRBV10-2 with TRBJ1-1, with 7 bases lining up with TRBD1. After removal of 7 bases from V and 4 bases from J, the junction contained 9 bases not matched to a gene. Germline loops: CDR1 WSHSY, CDR2 SAAADI. The CDR3 has 14 amino acids. This CDR3 reads CASTNNRGSTEAFF. The covered CDR3 bases are TGCGCCAGCACCAACAACAGGGGTAGCACTGAA.

A remark on this clone: Read data end 3 residues before the CDR3 end; the end is taken from the germline J gene. The chain employs TRBV4-2 and TRBJ1-5; D gene uncertain. The CDR3 has 15 residues. Trimming stripped 0 bases from V and 4 bases from J, with 10 bases between. Germline loops: CDR1 LGHNA, CDR2 YNFKEQ. CDR3 loop: CASSQEQSMNQPQHF. Partial CDR3 DNA: TGTGCCAGCAGCCAAGAACAGTCGATGAATCAGCCC.

As regards this clone: The read ends 3 residues before the CDR3 terminus; that terminus is restored from the germline J gene. The chain recombines TRBV5-6 with TRBJ2-2, with D possibly being TRBD1 (6 bases). This CDR3 contains 15 residues. Germline V gives CDR1 SGHDT, CDR2 YYEEEE. Trimming shortened V by 4 bases and J by 4 bases, and 14 bases separated the two germline ends. CDR3 bases read: TGTGCCAGCAGCCCCCTACAGGGTGGCACCGGGGAG. Its translation is CASSPLQGGTGE. Given in full, the CDR3 is CASSPLQGGTGELFF.

Comment on this clone: The read ends 3 residues early relative to the CDR3; the germline J gene fills the gap. The V call is TRBV20-1, the J call TRBJ2-1; 12 positions agree with TRBD2. Germline CDR1 is DFQATT and CDR2 is SNEGSKA (reference sequence). This CDR3 region has 14 residues. The V gene end was trimmed by 3 bases and the J gene end by 8 bases; junction bases not matched to a gene: 5. The sequenced part of the CDR3 DNA is TGCAGTGCTAGTAGGACTAGCGGGAAAGATGAG. Encoded protein: CSASRTSGKDE. In full, the CDR3 is CSASRTSGKDEQFF.

Of note for this clone: The read gets to within 3 residues of the CDR3 end, and the germline J gene fills in the rest. V and J are TRBV5-1 and TRBJ1-1, with D perhaps matching TRBD1 (5 bases). Germline assignment: CDR1 SGHRS and CDR2 YFSETQ. This CDR3 is 15 amino acids long. CDR3 DNA, as far as it was read: TGCGCCAGCAGCTTGGACGAGGGCCAGGGCGGAAAA. It specifies CASSLDEGQGGK. The full CDR3 reads CASSLDEGQGGKAFF.

The CDR3 reads CASSPGQGYGELFF. The DNA read from the CDR3 is TGTGCCAGCAGCCCGGGACAGGGATATGGGGAG. The chain links TRBV7-3 to TRBJ2-2; 9 nucleotides align to TRBD1. The read ends 3 residues before the CDR3 terminus; that terminus is restored from the germline J gene. J gave up 8 bases and V 5 bases, and 6 bases lay outside the gene matches. The CDR3 is made up of 14 amino acids. Germline-derived CDR1 and CDR2 are SGHTA and FQGTGA.